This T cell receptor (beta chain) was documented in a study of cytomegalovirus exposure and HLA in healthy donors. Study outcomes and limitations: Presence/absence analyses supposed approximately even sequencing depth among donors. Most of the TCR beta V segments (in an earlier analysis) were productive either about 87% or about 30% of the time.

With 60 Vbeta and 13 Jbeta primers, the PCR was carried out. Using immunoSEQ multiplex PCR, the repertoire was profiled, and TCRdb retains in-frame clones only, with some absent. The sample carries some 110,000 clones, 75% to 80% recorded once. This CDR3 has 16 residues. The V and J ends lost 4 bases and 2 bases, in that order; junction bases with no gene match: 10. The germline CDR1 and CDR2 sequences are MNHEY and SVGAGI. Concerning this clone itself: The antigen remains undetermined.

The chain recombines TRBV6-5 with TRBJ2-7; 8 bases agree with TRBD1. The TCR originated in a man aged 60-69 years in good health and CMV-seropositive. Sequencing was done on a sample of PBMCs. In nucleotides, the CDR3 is TGTGCCAGCAGTTTTTACCCCGGGACAGGAGCCTACGAGCAGTACTTC. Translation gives CASSFYPGTGAYEQYF.